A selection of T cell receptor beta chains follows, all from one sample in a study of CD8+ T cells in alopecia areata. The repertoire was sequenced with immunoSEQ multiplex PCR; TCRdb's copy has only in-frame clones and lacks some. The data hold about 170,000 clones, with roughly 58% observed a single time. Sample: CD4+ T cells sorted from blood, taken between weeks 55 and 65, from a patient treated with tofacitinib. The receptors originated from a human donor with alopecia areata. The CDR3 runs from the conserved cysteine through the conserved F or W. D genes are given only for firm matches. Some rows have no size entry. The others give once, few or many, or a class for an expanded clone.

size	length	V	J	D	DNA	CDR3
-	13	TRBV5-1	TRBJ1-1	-	TGCGCCAGCGTCGGAGAAGGAATCACTGAAGCTTTCTTT	CASVGEGITEAFF
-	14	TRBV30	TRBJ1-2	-	TGTGCCTGGAGTGTACCCCGGCCTAACGGGGGCTACACCTTC	CAWSVPRPNGGYTF
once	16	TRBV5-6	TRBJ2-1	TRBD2	TGTGCCAGCATCCCAATAGGCGGGGGTATTGACAATGAGCAGTTCTTC	CASIPIGGGIDNEQFF
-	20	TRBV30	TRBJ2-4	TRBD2	TGTGCCTCCTCGTCCCGACGGACTAGCGGGAGCCACCTAGCCAAAAACATTCAGTACTTC	CASSSRRTSGSHLAKNIQYF
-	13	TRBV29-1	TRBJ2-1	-	TGCAGCGTCGGACAGACCGTGACGGGTGAGCAGTTCTTC	CSVGQTVTGEQFF
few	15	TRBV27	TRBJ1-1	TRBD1	TGTGCCAGCAGTTTCCACCAGGGGGGCAACACTGAAGCTTTCTTT	CASSFHQGGNTEAFF
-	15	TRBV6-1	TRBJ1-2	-	TGTGCCAGCAGTGAATGGGGAGCAGTCAACTATGGCTACACCTTC	CASSEWGAVNYGYTF
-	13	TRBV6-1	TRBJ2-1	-	TGTGCCAGCAGCCCTCGAGGTTACAATGAGCAGTTCTTC	CASSPRGYNEQFF
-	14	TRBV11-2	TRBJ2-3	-	TGTGCCAGCAGCTTACTGGGGGCCACAGATACGCAGTATTTT	CASSLLGATDTQYF
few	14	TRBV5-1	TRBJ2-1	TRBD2	TGCGCCAGCAGTAGGACTAGCGGGGGCTATGAGCAGTTCTTC	CASSRTSGGYEQFF
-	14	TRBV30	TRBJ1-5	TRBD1	TGTGCCTGGAGGGGGACAGGGATTGGGCAGCCCCAGCATTTT	CAWRGTGIGQPQHF